This T cell receptor (beta chain) originates from a study of CD8+CD57+ T cells in acquired aplastic anemia. Overall study: When averaged, DNA from sorted CD4+ and CD8+ cells came to approximately 3.2 ug. The study, taken as a whole, reports: Around 29 CD8+ CDR3 sequences were shared between patients and controls. Patients were compared with controls for CD8+ Simpson's diversity, and no significant difference emerged.

Trimming removed 5 bases from V and 2 bases from J, with 15 bases in between. CDR1 is SNHLY, CDR2 FYNNEI, per germline. The CDR3 totals 15 residues. According to the study, genomic DNA was the template for TCR beta VDJ and CDR3 profiling. MiXCR, run by TCRdb on the reads, gives a single entry per CDR3 protein. The sample contains 200,000 to 250,000 distinct CDR3 sequences, more than 40% of which appear only once. This clonotype was recorded many times. The antigen is undetermined. By flow cytometry, patients selected for sequencing had shown an expansion of CD8+CD57+ cells. The TCR originated in a human donor with aplastic anemia. Sequenced input: sorted CD4+, CD8+, or CD8+CD57+ T cells (not recorded which) from PBMCs. The rearrangement joins TRBV2 to TRBJ1-1, with a weak D call TRBD1 (5 bases). The chain's CDR3 is CASSRPQGTNTEAFF. The CDR3 DNA follows: TGTGCCAGCAGTCGGCCGCAGGGTACCAACACTGAAGCTTTCTTT.